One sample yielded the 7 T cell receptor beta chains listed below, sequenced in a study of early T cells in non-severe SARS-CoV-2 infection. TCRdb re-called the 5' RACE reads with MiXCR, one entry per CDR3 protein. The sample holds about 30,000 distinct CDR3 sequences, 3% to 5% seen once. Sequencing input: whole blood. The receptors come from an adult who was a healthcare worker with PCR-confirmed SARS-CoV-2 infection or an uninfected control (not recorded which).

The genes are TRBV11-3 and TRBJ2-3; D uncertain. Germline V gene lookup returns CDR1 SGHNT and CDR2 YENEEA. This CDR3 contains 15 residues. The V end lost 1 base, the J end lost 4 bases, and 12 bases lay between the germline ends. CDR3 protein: CASSLGSILADTQYF. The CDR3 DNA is TGTGCCAGCAGCTTAGGGAGCATACTGGCAGATACGCAGTATTTT.

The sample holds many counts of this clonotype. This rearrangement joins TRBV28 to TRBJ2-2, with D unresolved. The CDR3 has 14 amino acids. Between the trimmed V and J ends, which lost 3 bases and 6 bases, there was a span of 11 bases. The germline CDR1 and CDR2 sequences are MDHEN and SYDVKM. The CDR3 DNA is TGTGCCAGCAGTTTGGGTAGGCCCGCCGGGGAGCTGTTTTTT. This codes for CASSLGRPAGELFF. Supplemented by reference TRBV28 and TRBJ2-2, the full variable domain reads DVKVTQSSRYLVKRTGEKVFLECVQDMDHENMFWYRQDPGLGLRLIYFSYDVKMKEKGDIPEGYSVSREKKERFSLILESASTNQTSMYLCASSLGRPAGELFFGEGSRLTVL.

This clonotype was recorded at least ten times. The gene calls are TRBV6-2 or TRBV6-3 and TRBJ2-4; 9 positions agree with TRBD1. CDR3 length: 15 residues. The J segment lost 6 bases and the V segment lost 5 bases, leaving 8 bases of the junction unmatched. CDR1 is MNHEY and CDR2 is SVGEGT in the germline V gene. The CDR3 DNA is TGTGCCAGCAGTCAATACAGGGGGCAGAGAAACATTCAGTACTTC. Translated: CASSQYRGQRNIQYF.

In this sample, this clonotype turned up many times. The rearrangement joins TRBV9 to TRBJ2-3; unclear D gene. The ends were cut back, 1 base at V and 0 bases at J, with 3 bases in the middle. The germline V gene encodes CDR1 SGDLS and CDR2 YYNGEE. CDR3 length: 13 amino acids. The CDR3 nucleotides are TGTGCCAGCAGCGTAAGGAGCACAGATACGCAGTATTTT. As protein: CASSVRSTDTQYF.

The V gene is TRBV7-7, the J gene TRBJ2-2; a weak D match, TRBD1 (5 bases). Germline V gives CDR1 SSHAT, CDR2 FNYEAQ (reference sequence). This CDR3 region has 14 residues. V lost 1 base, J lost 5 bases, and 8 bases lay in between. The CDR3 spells CASSLDPGTGELFF. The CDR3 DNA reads TGTGCCAGCAGCTTAGACCCAGGGACCGGGGAGCTGTTTTTT. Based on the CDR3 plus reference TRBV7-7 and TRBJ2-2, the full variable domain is GAGVSQSPRYKVTKRGQDVTLRCDPISSHATLYWYQQALGQGPEFLTYFNYEAQPDKSGLPSDRFSAERPEGSISTLTIQRTEQRDSAMYRCASSLDPGTGELFFGEGSRLTVL.

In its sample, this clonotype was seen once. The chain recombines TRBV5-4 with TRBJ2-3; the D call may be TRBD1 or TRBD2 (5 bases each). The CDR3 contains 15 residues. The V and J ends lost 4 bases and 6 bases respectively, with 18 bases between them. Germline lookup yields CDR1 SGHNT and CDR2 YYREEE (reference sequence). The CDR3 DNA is TGTGCCAGCAGCCTTCCGGGAAGGGGAGTCGATACGCAGTATTTT. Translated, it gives CASSLPGRGVDTQYF.

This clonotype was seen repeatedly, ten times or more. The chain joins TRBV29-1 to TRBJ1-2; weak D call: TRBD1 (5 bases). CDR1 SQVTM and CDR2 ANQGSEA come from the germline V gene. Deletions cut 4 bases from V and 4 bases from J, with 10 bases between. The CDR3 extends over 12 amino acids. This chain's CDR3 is CSVVGAGYGYTF. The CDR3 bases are TGCAGCGTTGTAGGGGCAGGCTATGGCTACACCTTC.